The clone carrying this TCR beta chain appeared once. These data come from a study of cytomegalovirus exposure and HLA in healthy donors. Study-wide background: Early released data had about 85 million unique TCRs, all coming from HLA-typed donors.

The V and J ends lost 2 bases and 0 bases respectively, with 7 bases between them. Germline assignment: CDR1 LNHNV and CDR2 YYDKDF (reference sequence). This CDR3 contains 14 residues. The study ran its PCR with 60 Vbeta and 13 Jbeta primers. Assay used: immunoSEQ multiplex PCR; TCRdb lists only in-frame clones, some missing. Among about 150,000 clones listed, less than 85% were seen once. Material: PBMCs. The J gene is TRBJ2-5, the V gene TRBV15; D is uncertain. The TCR comes from a man aged 45 to 65 in good health and CMV-seropositive. Here the CDR3 reads CATSRSRNQETQYF. The CDR3 DNA is TGTGCCACCAGCAGATCGCGGAACCAAGAGACCCAGTACTTC.